This TCR beta chain was captured in a study of technical replicates of blood from a few donors (dated by TCRdb to 2017 to 2019). As to this clone: Its specific antigen is unknown. No per-base quality is available; no much larger clone lies one base away.

Reading from cysteine to phenylalanine, the CDR3 counts 12 amino acids. Just the 36-base CDR3 DNA is kept, in frame starting at base 1. From a lookup of the germline V gene (reference sequence), CDR1 and CDR2 are WNHNN and SYGVQD. Unmatched junction bases come to 2, with V trimmed by 7 bases and J by 5 bases. The receptor library was made with the immunoSEQ multiplex PCR assay. TCRdb carries this immuneACCESS record with in-frame sequences only. Its versions omit some clonotypes, under half of them owing to an unresolved V gene in the studies checked, with the rest unexplained. The sample has fewer than 100,000 clones on record, nearly 98% of them singletons. The ten largest account for less than 0.2% of the sample.

The receptor chain draws on TRBV10-1 and TRBJ2-1, and TRBD1 matches 7 of the central bases. The sequenced sample was T cells isolated from PBMCs. The receptor was isolated from a human donor in good health. The sequenced DNA: TGCGCCAGCAAGGGGGCAAACAATGAGCAGTTCTTC. This codes for CASKGANNEQFF.